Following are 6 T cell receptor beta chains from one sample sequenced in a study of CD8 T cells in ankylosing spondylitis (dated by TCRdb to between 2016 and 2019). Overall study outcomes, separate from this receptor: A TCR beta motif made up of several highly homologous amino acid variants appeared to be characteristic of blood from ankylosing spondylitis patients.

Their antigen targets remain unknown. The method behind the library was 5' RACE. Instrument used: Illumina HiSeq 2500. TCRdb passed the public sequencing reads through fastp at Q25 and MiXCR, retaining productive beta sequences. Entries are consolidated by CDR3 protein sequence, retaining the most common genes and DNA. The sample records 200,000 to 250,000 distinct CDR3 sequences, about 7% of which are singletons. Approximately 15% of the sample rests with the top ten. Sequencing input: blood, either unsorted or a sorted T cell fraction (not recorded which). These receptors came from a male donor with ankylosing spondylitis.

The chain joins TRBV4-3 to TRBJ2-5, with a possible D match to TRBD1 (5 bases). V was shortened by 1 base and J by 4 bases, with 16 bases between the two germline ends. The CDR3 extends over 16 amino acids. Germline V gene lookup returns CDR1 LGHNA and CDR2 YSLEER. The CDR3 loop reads CASSQVGQGEIETQYF. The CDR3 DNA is TGCGCCAGCAGCCAAGTGGGCCAGGGTGAAATAGAGACCCAGTACTTC.

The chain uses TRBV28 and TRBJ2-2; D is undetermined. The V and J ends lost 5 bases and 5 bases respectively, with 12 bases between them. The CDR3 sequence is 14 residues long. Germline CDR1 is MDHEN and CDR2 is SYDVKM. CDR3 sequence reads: CASSLRLETGELFF. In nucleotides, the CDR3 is TGTGCCAGCAGTCTCCGACTGGAGACCGGGGAGCTGTTTTTT.

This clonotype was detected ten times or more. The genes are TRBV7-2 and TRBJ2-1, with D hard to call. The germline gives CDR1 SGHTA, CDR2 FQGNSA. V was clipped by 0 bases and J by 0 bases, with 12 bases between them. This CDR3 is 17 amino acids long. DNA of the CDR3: TGTGCCAGCAGCTTAGCCTTCGGCGAAAGCTCCTACAATGAGCAGTTCTTC. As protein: CASSLAFGESSYNEQFF.

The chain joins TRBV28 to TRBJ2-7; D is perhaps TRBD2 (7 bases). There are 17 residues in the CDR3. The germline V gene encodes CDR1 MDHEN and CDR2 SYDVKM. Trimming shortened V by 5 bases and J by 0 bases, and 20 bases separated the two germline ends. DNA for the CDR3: TGTGCCAGCAGTACCAATTGGGAGGGGGACCACTCCTACGAGCAGTACTTC. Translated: CASSTNWEGDHSYEQYF.

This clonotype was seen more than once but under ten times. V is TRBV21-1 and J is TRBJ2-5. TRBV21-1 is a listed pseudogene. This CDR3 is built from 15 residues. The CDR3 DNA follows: TGTGCCAGCAGCAAAGCGCACCTGGGCTTTGCGACCCAGTACTTC. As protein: CASSKAHLGFATQYF.

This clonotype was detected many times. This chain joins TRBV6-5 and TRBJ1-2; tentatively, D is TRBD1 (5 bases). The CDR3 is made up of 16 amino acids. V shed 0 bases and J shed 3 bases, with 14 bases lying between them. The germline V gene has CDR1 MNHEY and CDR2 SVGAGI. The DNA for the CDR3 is TGTGCCAGCAGTTACTCGAAAGGGGAATGGGACTATGGCTACACCTTC. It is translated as CASSYSKGEWDYGYTF.